This T cell receptor (beta chain) stems from a study of somatic mutations in cytotoxic T cells in rheumatoid arthritis. Findings of the study overall: Of the expanded CD8+ clones, the antigen targets were not known.

Using immunoSEQ multiplex PCR, the repertoire was profiled, and TCRdb retains in-frame clones only, with some absent. The sample holds over 15,000 clones, roughly 80% seen once. Positive magnetic bead selection was used to isolate CD4+ and CD8+ cells; purity was checked by flow cytometry. This clone was seen more than once but under ten times. Its antigen is currently unknown. The sample was CD8+ T cells sorted from blood. The sequence was collected from an adult with rheumatoid arthritis.

The CDR3 protein is CASSGYNQPQHF. CDR3 nucleotide sequence: TGTGCCAGCAGTGGATACAATCAGCCCCAGCATTTT. The genes are TRBV2 and TRBJ1-5; D gene ambiguous. V was cut by 4 bases and J by 3 bases, with 4 bases left in between. From germline, CDR1 is SNHLY and CDR2 FYNNEI. This CDR3 comprises 12 residues.